This record covers a single T cell receptor beta chain. The target antigen is unknown. A multiplex PCR was run with 60 Vbeta primers and 13 Jbeta primers. This table comes from immunoSEQ multiplex PCR, and its TCRdb copy is limited to in-frame clones, with some not included. The data contain 100,000 to 150,000 clones, 84% of them singletons. The CDR3 sequence is 14 residues long. V dropped 4 bases and J dropped 5 bases, with 14 bases sitting between them. CDR1 PRHDT and CDR2 FYEKMQ come from the germline V gene (reference sequence). This record comes from a study of cytomegalovirus exposure and HLA in healthy donors. Study-wide results and caveats: An apparent linkage of common viral pathogens to several of the most significant clusters emerged in a later analysis. Earlier analysis looked at TCR beta V segments, and most were productive about 87% or about 30% of the time. Equally common other TCR beta chains were less clonally expanded than HLA-associated ones, a later analysis found.

The V and J genes are TRBV13 and TRBJ1-1; possible D gene TRBD1, 5 bases. The source is a man aged 50-60 years in good health and CMV-seronegative. Sequenced: PBMCs. CDR3 residues: CASSSLIQGTEAFF. In nucleotides, the CDR3 is TGTGCCAGCAGCTCCCTTATTCAGGGAACTGAAGCTTTCTTT.